The 21 T cell receptor beta chains listed next were all sequenced from one sample in a study of regulatory T cells. General study findings and limits: Hydrophobic residues at CDR3 positions 6 and 7 were enriched in conventional CD4+ T cells of CD3G-deficient patients.

No antigen is known for these receptors. Amplification used 52 TRBV primers and 13 TRBJ primers. The data were produced by immunoSEQ multiplex PCR, yet TCRdb's version contains in-frame clones alone and is incomplete. The sample holds 30,000 to 40,000 clones, around 89% seen once. Material: conventional CD4+ T cells sorted from blood. The receptors originated from a person between 18 and 35 years old with CD3G deficiency.

J is TRBJ2-7 and V is TRBV6-1; D might be TRBD2 (6 bases). Per the germline V gene, CDR1 is MNHNS and CDR2 is SASEGT. V gave up 6 bases and J gave up 9 bases, with 12 bases separating them. This CDR3 contains 11 residues. The chain's CDR3 is CASSRREAQYF. DNA for the CDR3: TGTGCCAGCAGCCGCAGGGAGGCGCAGTACTTC.

The genes are TRBV7-8 and TRBJ2-3, with a tentative D call TRBD1 (6 bases). V was trimmed by 0 bases and J by 0 bases, leaving 25 bases between them. This CDR3 is built from 21 residues. Germline CDR1 and CDR2: SGHVS and FQNEAQ. CDR3 DNA: TGTGCCAGCAGCTTAGCCCTCTTTAAGCAGGGGACCACCACCAGCACAGATACGCAGTATTTT. It specifies CASSLALFKQGTTTSTDTQYF.

This chain uses TRBV28 with TRBJ1-2; D not certain. From germline, CDR1 is MDHEN and CDR2 SYDVKM. CDR3 size: 12 residues. Trimming pared 3 bases from V and 8 bases from J, leaving 10 bases between. The CDR3: CASSFSGEGYTF. CDR3 DNA sequence: TGTGCCAGCAGTTTCTCCGGCGAGGGCTACACCTTC.

This sequence joins TRBV5-1 and TRBJ1-2; D is undetermined. The CDR3 covers 15 residues. Germline values: CDR1 SGHRS, CDR2 YFSETQ. Trimming removed 0 bases at V and 1 base at J, with 10 bases between. The CDR3 sequence: CASSLGFAGNYGYTF. CDR3 DNA: TGCGCCAGCAGCTTGGGTTTCGCGGGTAACTATGGCTACACCTTC.

The chain joins TRBV7-9 to TRBJ1-5; D unresolved. Germline V gives CDR1 SEHNR, CDR2 FQNEAQ (reference sequence). V lost 1 base to trimming and J lost 11 bases, with 9 bases between them. The CDR3 length is 12 residues. CDR3 sequence: CASSLGPSTQHF. CDR3 DNA: TGTGCCAGCAGCTTAGGCCCCTCGACCCAGCATTTT.

This chain links TRBV5-1 with TRBJ2-4, with D possibly being TRBD1 (6 bases). Germline V gene data show CDR1 as SGHRS and CDR2 as YFSETQ. The V gene lost 4 bases and the J gene lost 9 bases, with 14 bases spanning the gap. The CDR3 loop spans 13 amino acids. The CDR3 coding sequence is TGCGCCAGCAGCCCTCAGGGGACCGGCATTCAGTACTTC. Translating it yields CASSPQGTGIQYF.

The gene calls are TRBV4-1 and TRBJ2-4, with 7 nucleotides matching TRBD1. Trimming at V came to 4 bases and at J to 0 bases, leaving 9 bases not matched to a gene. Germline V gives CDR1 MGHRA, CDR2 YSYEKL. The CDR3 contains 17 residues. As DNA, the CDR3 is TGCGCCAGCAGCCCTGCCCTTCAGGGGGAAGCCAAAAACATTCAGTACTTC. Its protein is CASSPALQGEAKNIQYF.

Note on this clone: Relative to the germline gene, one junction end is altered; a read error may explain this. The chain recombines TRBV6-1 with TRBJ2-7; 7 bases fit TRBD1. CDR1 and CDR2 from the germline V gene are MNHNS and SASEGT. The CDR3 covers 14 residues. The CDR3 reads CAISESGQSYEQYF. For the CDR3, the DNA is TGTGCCATCAGTGAGTCGGGACAGTCCTACGAGCAGTACTTC.

The chain has TRBV6-5 and TRBJ2-7; D perhaps matches TRBD1 (6 bases). The CDR3 sequence is 14 residues long. The germline V and J ends were trimmed by 0 bases and 6 bases, with 12 bases remaining between them. From germline, CDR1 is MNHEY and CDR2 SVGAGI. The CDR3 nucleotides read TGTGCCAGCAGTTACTCGCCTACAGGGCCCGAGCAGTACTTC. Its translation is CASSYSPTGPEQYF.

The rearrangement uses TRBV28 and TRBJ2-1, with unresolved D. CDR3 size: 13 residues. Trimming shortened V by 2 bases and J by 13 bases, and 15 bases separated the two germline ends. Germline V gene data show CDR1 as MDHEN and CDR2 as SYDVKM. In DNA, the CDR3 is TGTGCCAGCAGTTTACAGGCTCCACGAGCTCAGTTCTTC. It codes for CASSLQAPRAQFF.

This chain's CDR3 is CASSGGGTGTEAFF. The DNA for the CDR3 is TGTGCCAGCAGTGGAGGTGGAACTGGGACTGAAGCTTTCTTT. The J gene is TRBJ1-1, the V gene TRBV6-1, with D unresolved. Germline CDR1 and CDR2: MNHNS and SASEGT. Trimming removed 4 bases at V and 5 bases at J, with 14 bases between. CDR3 length equals 14 residues.

This chain links TRBV7-9 with TRBJ1-5; the match to TRBD1 covers 7 bases. The J segment lost 4 bases and the V segment lost 1 base, leaving 4 bases of the junction unmatched. The CDR3 runs 15 residues. CDR1 SEHNR and CDR2 FQNEAQ come from the germline V gene (reference sequence). The CDR3 nucleotides are TGTGCCAGCAGCTTAGAGGGACAGTTTAATCAGCCCCAGCATTTT. Translating gives CASSLEGQFNQPQHF.

The chain combines TRBV28 with TRBJ1-5; possible D gene TRBD1, 6 bases. CDR1 MDHEN and CDR2 SYDVKM come from the germline V gene. The CDR3 is 16 amino acids. Trimming left V 5 bases short and J 2 bases short, with 16 bases between. CDR3 sequence: CASSAHRASRNQPQHF. In DNA form, the CDR3 reads TGTGCCAGCAGTGCTCACAGGGCTTCGCGCAATCAGCCCCAGCATTTT.

The rearrangement joins TRBV5-1 to TRBJ1-2; D perhaps matches TRBD1 (6 bases). CDR1 and CDR2 (germline): SGHRS, YFSETQ. CDR3 length: 13 amino acids. V was clipped by 4 bases and J by 4 bases, with 11 bases between them. The chain's CDR3 is CASSLQGSYGYTF. CDR3 sequence (DNA): TGCGCCAGCAGCCTACAGGGATCCTATGGCTACACCTTC.

This clone was observed once. CDR3 protein: CASSSSSGRSYEQYF. CDR3 bases: TGTGCCAGCAGTTCCTCTAGCGGACGGTCCTACGAGCAGTACTTC. The rearrangement uses TRBV28 and TRBJ2-7; 7 positions agree with TRBD2. This CDR3 region has 15 residues. The trim removed 4 bases at V and 1 base at J, leaving 7 bases unmatched. Germline V gives CDR1 MDHEN, CDR2 SYDVKM.

This clone has just one count. The V and J genes are TRBV7-9 and TRBJ2-5; 8 bases are a match to TRBD1. Per the germline V gene, CDR1 is SEHNR and CDR2 is FQNEAQ (reference sequence). V shed 5 bases and J 2 bases; nucleotides not matched to a gene: 7. CDR3 length equals 15 residues. The CDR3 loop reads CASSPLGQGQETQYF. CDR3 bases: TGTGCCAGCAGCCCCCTCGGACAGGGACAAGAGACCCAGTACTTC.

This clone was seen only a few times. V gene TRBV28 combines with J gene TRBJ2-1; 9 nucleotides agree with TRBD2. Germline values: CDR1 MDHEN, CDR2 SYDVKM. V was clipped by 8 bases and J by 6 bases; unmatched bases: 8. The length of the CDR3 is 14 residues. CDR3 DNA: TGTGCCAGCGATAGCGGGAGAGCTGGCAATGAGCAGTTCTTC. Amino acids: CASDSGRAGNEQFF.

This sequence joins TRBV7-9 and TRBJ2-5, with a tentative D call TRBD1 (6 bases). This CDR3 contains 15 residues. V lost 5 bases to trimming and J lost 4 bases, with 17 bases between them. Germline V gives CDR1 SEHNR, CDR2 FQNEAQ (reference sequence). CDR3 nucleotides: TGTGCCAGCAGCCCCCCCCTCGCAGGGGCAGAGACCCAGTACTTC. Encoded protein: CASSPPLAGAETQYF.

DNA for the CDR3: TGTGCCAGCAGTTCCGGGACAGACTTCAATCAGCCCCAGCATTTT. This gives the protein CASSSGTDFNQPQHF. This chain joins TRBV6-6 and TRBJ1-5, with 7 positions matching TRBD1. This CDR3 contains 15 residues. Germline CDR1 MNHNY, CDR2 SVGAGI (reference sequence). Losses at the gene ends were 4 bases for V and 3 bases for J; bases not matched to a gene: 6.

The chain links TRBV5-1 to TRBJ2-2, with 8 bases that match TRBD1. The CDR3 extends over 16 amino acids. The ends lost 0 bases at V and 4 bases at J; junction bases unmatched: 5. Looked up from germline, CDR1 is SGHRS and CDR2 is YFSETQ. CDR3 in amino acids: CASSLGRTGFTGELFF. The CDR3 DNA follows: TGCGCCAGCAGCTTGGGACGGACAGGGTTCACCGGGGAGCTGTTTTTT.

This clone was recorded only once. The genes are TRBV7-9 and TRBJ2-2; perhaps TRBD2 as D (5 bases). Germline assignment: CDR1 SEHNR and CDR2 FQNEAQ (reference sequence). Trimming stripped 5 bases from V and 1 base from J, with 11 bases between. This CDR3 comprises 15 residues. CDR3 protein: CASSPPGKNTGELFF. DNA for the CDR3: TGTGCCAGCAGCCCACCCGGGAAGAACACCGGGGAGCTGTTTTTT.